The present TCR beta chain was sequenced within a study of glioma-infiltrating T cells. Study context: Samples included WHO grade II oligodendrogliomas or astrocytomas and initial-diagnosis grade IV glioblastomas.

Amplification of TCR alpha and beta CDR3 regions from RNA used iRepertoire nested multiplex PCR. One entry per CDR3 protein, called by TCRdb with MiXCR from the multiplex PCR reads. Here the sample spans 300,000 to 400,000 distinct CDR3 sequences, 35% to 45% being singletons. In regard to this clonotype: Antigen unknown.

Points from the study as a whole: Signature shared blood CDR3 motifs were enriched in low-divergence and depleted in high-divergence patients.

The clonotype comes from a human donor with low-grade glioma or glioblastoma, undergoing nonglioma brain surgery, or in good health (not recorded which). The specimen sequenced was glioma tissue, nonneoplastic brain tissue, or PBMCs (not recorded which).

In DNA, the CDR3 is TGTGCCAGCAGCCCCTCACAGGGCTATGAGCAGTTCTTC. Translation: CASSPSQGYEQFF. The J gene is TRBJ2-1, the V gene TRBV3-1; the D gene is possibly TRBD1 (6 bases). CDR3 length: 13 residues. Germline V gene lookup returns CDR1 LGHDT and CDR2 YNNKEL (reference sequence). V was trimmed by 4 bases and J by 8 bases, leaving 12 bases between them.